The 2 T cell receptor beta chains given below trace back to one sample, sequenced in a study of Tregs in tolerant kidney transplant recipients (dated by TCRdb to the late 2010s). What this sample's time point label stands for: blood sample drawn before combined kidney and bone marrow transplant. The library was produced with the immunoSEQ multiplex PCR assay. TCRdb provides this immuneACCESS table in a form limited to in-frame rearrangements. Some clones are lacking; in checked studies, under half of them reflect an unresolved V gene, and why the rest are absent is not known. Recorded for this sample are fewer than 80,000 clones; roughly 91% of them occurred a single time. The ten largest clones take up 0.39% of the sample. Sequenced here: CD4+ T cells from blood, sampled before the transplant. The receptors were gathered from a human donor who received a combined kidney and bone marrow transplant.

DNA for the CDR3: TGTGCCAGCAGCTTATCCCCTCTAGCTTACCAAGAGACCCAGTACTTC. Amino acid sequence: CASSLSPLAYQETQYF. This chain joins TRBV11-2 and TRBJ2-5; D perhaps matches TRBD2 (5 bases). The CDR3 totals 16 residues. Looked up from germline, CDR1 is SGHAT and CDR2 is FQNNGV. The germline V and J ends were trimmed by 2 bases and 0 bases, with 13 bases remaining between them.

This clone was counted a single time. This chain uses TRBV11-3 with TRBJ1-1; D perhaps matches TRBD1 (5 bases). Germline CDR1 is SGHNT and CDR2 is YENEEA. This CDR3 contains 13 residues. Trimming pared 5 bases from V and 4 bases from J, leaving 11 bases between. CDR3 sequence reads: CASSQGWGTEAFF. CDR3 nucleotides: TGTGCCAGCAGCCAGGGCTGGGGCACTGAAGCTTTCTTT. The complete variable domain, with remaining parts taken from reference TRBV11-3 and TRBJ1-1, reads EAGVVQSPRYKIIEKKQPVAFWCNPISGHNTLYWYLQNLGQGPELLIRYENEEAVDDSQLPKDRFSAERLKGVDSTLKIQPAELGDSAVYLCASSQGWGTEAFFGQGTRLTVV.